This T cell receptor beta chain was sequenced for a study of OX40 agonist ivuxolimab in advanced cancers. Study information: The patients got ivuxolimab, which is an agonistic anti-OX40 (CD134) antibody. Dose-escalation patients had hepatocellular carcinoma, melanoma, renal cell or head and neck cancer. Study conclusions and caveats: In a subset of nonresponders, normalized T-cell clonal expansion was also low.

The germline V gene has CDR1 PRHDT and CDR2 FYEKMQ (reference sequence). Trimming stripped 2 bases from V and 1 base from J, with 6 bases between. There are 14 residues in the CDR3. Assay: immunoSEQ multiplex PCR; the TCRdb copy retains only in-frame clones and omits some. The sample has about 71,000 clones; 84% are singletons. Regarding this clone: What it binds is not known.

The TCR was taken from an adult with an advanced solid tumor such as melanoma, head and neck, liver or kidney cancer. The chain links TRBV13 to TRBJ1-3; D ambiguous. Sequencing used CD4+ or CD8+ T cells sorted from blood, obtained in a trial of the OX40 agonist ivuxolimab. CDR3 DNA: TGTGCCAGCAGCTTATTGGGTTCTGGAAACACCATATATTTT. Its protein product is CASSLLGSGNTIYF.